These T cell receptor beta chains were read from a single sample in a study of OX40 agonist ivuxolimab in advanced cancers. Data came from immunoSEQ multiplex PCR; TCRdb stores just in-frame clones and leaves some out. The sample has about 82,000 clones, around 90% seen once. This material consisted of CD4+ or CD8+ T cells sorted from blood, taken in a trial of the OX40 agonist ivuxolimab. These TCRs come from an adult with an advanced solid tumor such as melanoma, head and neck, liver or kidney cancer. The CDR3 runs from the conserved cysteine through the conserved F or W. The D gene is left open where the match is weak. Only part of the rows carry a size: once, few, many, or a class if the clone is expanded.

length: 16
J: TRBJ1-3
size: .
V: TRBV14
D: TRBD1
CDR3: CASSQDLGTARNTIYF
DNA: TGTGCCAGCAGCCAAGATCTTGGGACAGCAAGAAACACCATATATTTT

length: 14
J: TRBJ1-2
size: .
V: TRBV7-3
D: .
CDR3: CASSPTGQTYGYTF
DNA: TGTGCCAGCAGCCCCACGGGGCAGACCTATGGCTACACCTTC

length: 17
J: TRBJ2-2
size: .
V: TRBV9
D: TRBD2
CDR3: CASNPGLAGASTGELFF
DNA: TGTGCCAGCAACCCGGGACTAGCGGGAGCGAGCACCGGGGAGCTGTTTTTT

length: 14
J: TRBJ2-7
size: .
V: TRBV5-1
D: .
CDR3: CASSPGTTAYEQYF
DNA: TGCGCCAGCAGCCCCGGGACAACTGCCTACGAGCAGTACTTC

length: 15
J: TRBJ2-1
size: .
V: TRBV15
D: .
CDR3: CATSRVGGSGNEQFF
DNA: TGTGCCACCAGCAGAGTTGGGGGGAGCGGCAATGAGCAGTTCTTC

length: 14
J: TRBJ2-3
size: .
V: TRBV6-5
D: .
CDR3: CASSDTGGHEVQYF
DNA: TGTGCCAGCAGTGACACTGGTGGCCACGAAGTGCAGTATTTT

length: 15
J: TRBJ2-2
size: .
V: TRBV13
D: TRBD2
CDR3: CASSSAGGWTGELFF
DNA: TGTGCCAGCAGCTCAGCGGGAGGGTGGACCGGGGAGCTGTTTTTT

length: 14
J: TRBJ1-1
size: .
V: TRBV25-1
D: TRBD1
CDR3: CASTPGQGNTEAFF
DNA: TGTGCCAGCACCCCGGGACAGGGTAACACTGAAGCTTTCTTT

length: 13
J: TRBJ2-2
size: .
V: TRBV27
D: .
CDR3: CATRQLILGELFF
DNA: TGTGCCACCCGACAGCTTATACTCGGGGAGCTGTTTTTT

length: 15
J: TRBJ1-5
size: few
V: TRBV6-5
D: .
CDR3: CASSPLARGSQPQHF
DNA: TGTGCCAGCAGCCCCTTAGCAAGGGGGAGCCAGCCCCAGCATTTT

length: 15
J: TRBJ2-3
size: once
V: TRBV10-3
D: TRBD2
CDR3: CAISRAGASTDTQYF
DNA: TGTGCCATCAGCCGAGCGGGGGCTAGCACAGATACGCAGTATTTT

length: 14
J: TRBJ2-3
size: .
V: TRBV11-3
D: .
CDR3: CASSLGGVGDTQYF
DNA: TGTGCCAGCAGCTTAGGTGGGGTAGGAGATACGCAGTATTTT

length: 14
J: TRBJ2-7
size: .
V: TRBV7-3
D: .
CDR3: CASSLTGAGYEQYF
DNA: TGTGCCAGCAGCTTAACCGGGGCGGGCTACGAGCAGTACTTC

length: 13
J: TRBJ2-1
size: .
V: TRBV6-1
D: .
CDR3: CASSALVQGEQFF
DNA: TGTGCCAGCAGTGCGCTAGTCCAGGGTGAGCAGTTCTTC

length: 16
J: TRBJ2-1
size: .
V: TRBV5-4
D: TRBD2
CDR3: CASSSTRTSGGGEQFF
DNA: TGTGCCAGCAGCAGCACACGGACTAGCGGGGGTGGCGAGCAGTTCTTC

length: 13
J: TRBJ1-5
size: few
V: TRBV29-1
D: .
CDR3: CSVGRGDDQPQHF
DNA: TGCAGCGTTGGAAGAGGGGACGATCAGCCCCAGCATTTT

length: 14
J: TRBJ2-7
size: .
V: TRBV6-5
D: .
CDR3: CASRSGQGLWEQYF
DNA: TGTGCCAGCAGATCCGGACAGGGACTATGGGAGCAGTACTTC

length: 15
J: TRBJ2-3
size: .
V: TRBV5-1
D: .
CDR3: CASSLAGFSTDTQYF
DNA: TGCGCCAGCAGCTTGGCAGGGTTCAGCACAGATACGCAGTATTTT

length: 14
J: TRBJ1-5
size: .
V: TRBV6-1
D: .
CDR3: CASSEIGRFAPQHF
DNA: TGTGCCAGCAGTGAAATCGGGAGGTTCGCGCCCCAGCATTTT